Each of the 2 T cell receptor beta chains below was sequenced from the same sample in a study of Ad26.COV2.S vaccination and SARS-CoV-2 variants. The table came from immunoSEQ multiplex PCR; TCRdb's copy has only in-frame clones and leaves some out. The table has about 680,000 clones, 80% to 90% seen once; the top ten hold roughly 1.5%. Treatment denoted: some 20 received Ad26.COV2.S at low or high dose, single or two shots; about 5 received placebo; per-sample allocation not given. The samples were gathered on day 63 after the first injection of vaccine or placebo. The material was peripheral blood, obtained in a trial of Ad26.COV2.S vaccine versus placebo. The receptors here all came from a person aged 18 to 59 who received the Ad26.COV2.S COVID-19 vaccine or a placebo.

CDR3 nucleotide sequence: TGTGCCAGCAGTCCCGACAGGGGGTGGAATTCACCCCTCCACTTT. Translation: CASSPDRGWNSPLHF. This rearrangement joins TRBV27 to TRBJ1-6, with 9 bases lining up with TRBD1. V lost 5 bases to trimming and J lost 7 bases; unmatched junction nucleotides: 6. From germline, CDR1 is MNHEY and CDR2 SMNVEV (reference sequence). This CDR3 has 15 residues.

DNA of the CDR3: TGTGCCAGCAGTTCGACAGGGTCCTACGAAAAACTGTTTTTT. This encodes CASSSTGSYEKLFF. The chain recombines TRBV7-9 with TRBJ1-4; 7 positions match TRBD1. This CDR3 is 14 amino acids long. Germline V CDR1 and CDR2: SEHNR, FQNEAQ (reference sequence). V shed 6 bases, J shed 8 bases, and the junction held 9 bases outside the gene matches.